Presented here are 17 T cell receptor beta chains from one specimen sequenced in a study of response to subunit inactivated influenza vaccine. Each CDR3 protein is one row after TCRdb ran MiXCR on the RT-PCR reads. The data contain 550,000 to 800,000 distinct CDR3 sequences, about 15% of them singletons. The specimen was PBMCs from blood, collected roughly 15 days before vaccination. The receptors shown here come from a man in his fifties or sixties who received an inactivated influenza vaccine.

This clonotype appeared a few times. This sequence joins TRBV11-2 and TRBJ2-1; the match to TRBD2 covers 12 bases. This CDR3 comprises 18 residues. The V segment lost 4 bases and the J segment 4 bases; nucleotides outside the gene matches: 11. CDR1 and CDR2 from the germline V gene are SGHAT and FQNNGV. CDR3 DNA sequence: TGTGCCAGCAGCTCACTCCCCGGGACTAGCGGGCATTACAATGAGCAGTTCTTC. This codes for CASSSLPGTSGHYNEQFF.

CDR3 protein: CATSRRLAGSTDTQYF. CDR3 nucleotide sequence: TGTGCCACCAGCAGAAGACTAGCGGGGAGCACAGATACGCAGTATTTT. The chain is built from TRBV15 and TRBJ2-3; TRBD2 matches 11 bases. CDR1 and CDR2 from the germline V gene are LNHNV and YYDKDF (reference sequence). This CDR3 region has 16 residues. Unmatched junction bases numbered 1, after V lost 2 bases and J lost 0 bases.

This clonotype showed up just a few times. The chain employs TRBV5-1 and TRBJ2-3, with D uncertain. Germline V gene sequence: CDR1 SGHRS, CDR2 YFSETQ. V lost 2 bases and J lost 2, with 12 bases in between. The CDR3 runs 15 residues. CDR3 sequence (DNA): TGCGCCAGCAGCTTCGCGCAGGTGGTCACAGATACGCAGTATTTT. It encodes CASSFAQVVTDTQYF.

The table lists this clonotype with a few counts. The V gene is TRBV28, the J gene TRBJ2-7, with 12 bases matching TRBD1. Looked up from germline, CDR1 is MDHEN and CDR2 is SYDVKM. With 6 bases clipped from V and 4 bases from J, the junction kept 1 base outside the gene matches. This CDR3 is 13 amino acids long. CDR3 sequence (DNA): TGTGCCAGCAGGGGACAGGGGGCTTACGAGCAGTACTTC. It codes for CASRGQGAYEQYF.

In its sample, this clonotype was seen a few times. This chain connects TRBV25-1 to TRBJ1-4; unclear D gene. V was pared by 10 bases and J by 7 bases, with 22 bases between. This CDR3 region has 15 residues. The germline V gene encodes CDR1 MGHDK and CDR2 SYGVNS. The CDR3 protein is CAIPLGACRPEKLFF. CDR3 bases: TGTGCCATTCCTCTCGGAGCCTGCCGGCCTGAAAAACTGTTTTTT.

The rearrangement joins TRBV20-1 to TRBJ2-1, with D possibly being TRBD2 (5 bases). The V gene lost 1 base and the J gene lost 4 bases, with 5 bases spanning the gap. The germline CDR1 and CDR2 sequences are DFQATT and SNEGSKA (reference sequence). This CDR3 has 12 residues. DNA of the CDR3: TGCAGTGCTAGAGCGGGGTACAATGAGCAGTTCTTC. Translated, it gives CSARAGYNEQFF.

The genes are TRBV19 and TRBJ2-1, with D perhaps matching TRBD2 (6 bases). V was pared by 3 bases and J by 3 bases, with 6 bases between. Germline V gene lookup returns CDR1 LNHDA and CDR2 SQIVND (reference sequence). The CDR3 sequence is 13 residues long. CDR3 amino acids: CASSMGGYNEQFF. The DNA of the CDR3 is TGTGCCAGTAGTATGGGGGGCTACAATGAGCAGTTCTTC. The entire variable domain, with the rest obtained from reference TRBV19 and TRBJ2-1, is as follows: DGGITQSPKYLFRKEGQNVTLSCEQNLNHDAMYWYRQDPGQGLRLIYYSQIVNDFQKGDIAEGYSVSREKKESFPLTVTSAQKNPTAFYLCASSMGGYNEQFFGPGTRLTVL.

The chain employs TRBV12-3 or TRBV12-4 and TRBJ2-1, with 13 bases identical to TRBD2. The CDR3 sequence is 13 residues long. J was trimmed by 13 bases and V by 4 bases; bases with no gene match: 4. The CDR3 DNA sequence: TGTGCCAGCAGTTCGGGACTAGCGGGGTTCCAGTTCTTC. It yields the protein CASSSGLAGFQFF.

The chain joins TRBV6-2 or TRBV6-3 to TRBJ2-5; possible D gene TRBD2, 5 bases. The CDR3 is 16 amino acids. Germline CDR1 and CDR2: MNHEY and SVGEGT. Trimming took off 6 bases at V and 5 bases at J, with 22 bases between the two ends. CDR3 DNA sequence: TGTGCCAGCAGGAGGCTAATTATGAGGGCTAGGGAGACCCAGTACTTC. Its translation is CASRRLIMRARETQYF.

This clonotype was counted at least ten times. The rearrangement joins TRBV12-3 or TRBV12-4 to TRBJ2-7; the D gene could be TRBD1 or TRBD2 (5 bases each). The CDR3 sequence is 15 residues long. V was cut by 4 bases and J by 0 bases, with 13 bases left in between. CDR3 sequence (DNA): TGTGCCAGCAGTTGGGGCCCCGGGGTCTCCTACGAGCAGTACTTC. Protein: CASSWGPGVSYEQYF.

In DNA, the CDR3 is TGTGCCAGCATCAACGCCCCGGGACAGCATTTAAAAGAGACCCAGTACTTC. It is translated as CASINAPGQHLKETQYF. J is TRBJ2-5 and V is TRBV28, with 7 bases fitting TRBD1. Trimming removed 7 bases from V and 3 bases from J; junction bases left unmatched: 17. Germline V gives CDR1 MDHEN, CDR2 SYDVKM. The CDR3 loop spans 17 amino acids.

In this sample, this clonotype turned up many times. V and J are TRBV29-1 and TRBJ2-3, with D possibly matching TRBD1 (6 bases). Germline V lookup: CDR1 SQVTM, CDR2 ANQGSEA. Trimming left V 7 bases short and J 0 bases short, with 11 bases between. There are 13 residues in the CDR3. The CDR3: CSDRDRSTDTQYF. CDR3 bases: TGCAGCGACAGGGATCGGAGCACAGATACGCAGTATTTT.

This chain uses TRBV20-1 with TRBJ2-5; perhaps D is TRBD1 or TRBD2 (5 bases each). The germline V gene has CDR1 DFQATT and CDR2 SNEGSKA (reference sequence). The CDR3 has 13 residues. Trimming took 6 bases from V and 4 from J, leaving 15 bases between them. The chain's CDR3 is CSAAVLGTETQYF. The CDR3 DNA reads TGCAGTGCCGCCGTCTTGGGGACAGAGACCCAGTACTTC.

The table lists this clonotype with a few counts. The gene calls are TRBV28 and TRBJ2-1, with D perhaps matching TRBD2 (5 bases). CDR1 and CDR2 from the germline V gene are MDHEN and SYDVKM. V lost 3 bases and J 13 bases, leaving 10 bases between the germline ends. The CDR3 is made up of 11 amino acids. CDR3 bases: TGTGCCAGCAGTTTTTTGGGGAGTCAGTTCTTC. Protein product: CASSFLGSQFF. The variable domain in full, completed from reference TRBV28 and TRBJ2-1, reads DVKVTQSSRYLVKRTGEKVFLECVQDMDHENMFWYRQDPGLGLRLIYFSYDVKMKEKGDIPEGYSVSREKKERFSLILESASTNQTSMYLCASSFLGSQFFGPGTRLTVL.

V is TRBV7-9 and J is TRBJ2-1, with 9 bases lining up with TRBD2. V shed 3 bases and J 9 bases; nucleotides not matched to a gene: 6. This CDR3 contains 14 residues. Germline loops: CDR1 SEHNR, CDR2 FQNEAQ (reference sequence). The CDR3 protein is CASSFRGGGIEQFF. CDR3 in DNA: TGTGCCAGCAGCTTCCGCGGGGGGGGCATTGAGCAGTTCTTC.

V gene TRBV20-1 combines with J gene TRBJ2-1, with 7 bases identical to TRBD2. Unmatched junction bases numbered 10, after V lost 6 bases and J lost 8 bases. Germline loops: CDR1 DFQATT, CDR2 SNEGSKA (reference sequence). This CDR3 is built from 13 residues. CDR3: CSASGRGTDEQFF. Written as DNA, the CDR3 is TGCAGTGCGAGCGGGCGGGGGACCGATGAGCAGTTCTTC.

The chain uses TRBV7-2 and TRBJ2-3; 12 bases are shared with TRBD2. The CDR3 is made up of 14 amino acids. V was pared by 1 base and J by 11 bases, with 4 bases of the junction left unmatched. In germline, CDR1 is SGHTA, CDR2 FQGNSA. The CDR3 reads CASSLELAGGGQYF. For the CDR3, the DNA is TGTGCCAGCAGCTTAGAGCTAGCGGGAGGGGGGCAGTATTTT. The variable domain in full, with the rest retrieved from reference TRBV7-2 and TRBJ2-3, is GAGVSQSPSNKVTEKGKDVELRCDPISGHTALYWYRQSLGQGLEFLIYFQGNSAPDKSGLPSDRFSAERTGGSVSTLTIQRTQQEDSAVYLCASSLELAGGGQYFGPGTRLTVL.